The 16 T cell receptor beta chains below were found in one sample sequenced in a study of cytomegalovirus exposure and HLA in healthy donors. 13 Jbeta primers and 60 Vbeta primers were used for the PCR. Clones were read by immunoSEQ multiplex PCR, and TCRdb kept only the in-frame ones, dropping some. This table holds fewer than 250,000 clones, roughly 84% found once. Source material: PBMCs. The receptors come from a boy between 2 and 10 years old in good health and CMV-seronegative.

The V and J genes are TRBV6-5 and TRBJ1-6, with 7 bases lining up with TRBD1. The CDR3 has 15 amino acids. The V segment lost 2 bases and the J segment 13 bases; nucleotides outside the gene matches: 11. Per the germline V gene, CDR1 is MNHEY and CDR2 is SVGAGI. DNA for the CDR3: TGTGCCAGCAGTTACCGCCCACAGGGGTTAGTTCCCCTCCACTTT. This sequence encodes CASSYRPQGLVPLHF.

The J gene is TRBJ2-7, the V gene TRBV7-6; TRBD1 matches 12 bases. There are 16 residues in the CDR3. J lost 4 bases, V lost 3 bases, and 7 bases had no gene match. CDR1 SGHVS and CDR2 FNYEAQ come from the germline V gene. In DNA, the CDR3 is TGTGCCAGCAGCTTTGGGACAGGGGGCGCGGGGTACGAGCAGTACTTC. Amino acid sequence: CASSFGTGGAGYEQYF.

This chain connects TRBV6-5 to TRBJ2-1; TRBD2 matches at 15 bases. Germline lookup yields CDR1 MNHEY and CDR2 SVGAGI. V was clipped by 6 bases and J by 8 bases; unmatched bases: 2. The CDR3 covers 14 residues. CDR3 nucleotide sequence: TGTGCCAGCAGCGGACTAGCGGGGGGGTATGAGCAGTTCTTC. Translating gives CASSGLAGGYEQFF.

This chain uses TRBV12-5 with TRBJ1-2; TRBD1 aligns across 8 bases. With V trimmed by 6 bases and J by 8 bases, 11 bases remained unmatched. Germline lookup yields CDR1 LGHNT and CDR2 FRNRAP. CDR3 length: 14 residues. Written as DNA, the CDR3 is TGTGCTAGTGGGTATACCAGTGGACAGGGAGGCTACACCTTC. Residues: CASGYTSGQGGYTF.

Only a few counts were recorded for this clone. The genes are TRBV6-1 and TRBJ2-1; TRBD2 matches 11 bases. Per germline, CDR1 MNHNS and CDR2 SASEGT. This CDR3 is 17 amino acids long. Trimming took 2 bases from V and 6 from J; bases not matched to a gene: 9. As DNA, the CDR3 is TGTGCCAGCAGTGAACTTACTAGCGGGAGCCTGGCCAATGAGCAGTTCTTC. The encoded protein is CASSELTSGSLANEQFF.

This rearrangement joins TRBV10-3 to TRBJ1-1, with 10 positions matching TRBD1. The length of the CDR3 is 14 residues. The germline V gene has CDR1 ENHRY and CDR2 SYGVKD. The V and J ends lost 6 bases and 4 bases, in that order; junction bases with no gene match: 5. The CDR3, as DNA: TGTGCCATCAGCATGGACAGGGGGGGCACTGAAGCTTTCTTT. Amino acids: CAISMDRGGTEAFF.

The gene calls are TRBV19 and TRBJ2-7, with TRBD2 matching over 9 bases. Germline values: CDR1 LNHDA, CDR2 SQIVND (reference sequence). J gave up 2 bases and V 4 bases, and 3 bases lay outside the gene matches. CDR3 size: 14 residues. In nucleotides, the CDR3 is TGTGCCAGTAGTACGACTAGCGGAGCCTACGAGCAGTACTTC. It encodes CASSTTSGAYEQYF.

This clone was seen a single time. The gene calls are TRBV11-3 and TRBJ2-5; 10 bases match TRBD1. CDR3 length: 14 residues. V shed 5 bases and J 5 bases; nucleotides not matched to a gene: 5. Germline CDR1 is SGHNT and CDR2 is YENEEA. The CDR3 sequence: CASSLRDRGETQYF. In nucleotides, the CDR3 is TGTGCCAGCAGCCTCCGGGACAGGGGTGAGACCCAGTACTTC.

The rearrangement uses TRBV21-1 and TRBJ1-6. TRBV21-1 represents a pseudogene. The CDR3 is 20 residues long. The CDR3 DNA reads as TGTGCCAGCAGCGCAAAGGTGGAGAGTAACGACGACCCCTATAATTCACCCCTCCACTTT. Its translation is CASSAKVESNDDPYNSPLHF.

The rearrangement links TRBV13 to TRBJ2-6; D possibly corresponds to TRBD2 (5 bases). V was cut by 4 bases and J by 2 bases, with 12 bases left in between. The germline gives CDR1 PRHDT, CDR2 FYEKMQ (reference sequence). The CDR3 consists of 16 residues. The CDR3 sequence is CASSSAFGAGANVLTF. In nucleotides, the CDR3 is TGTGCCAGCAGCTCGGCATTCGGGGCTGGGGCCAACGTCCTGACTTTC. Supplemented by reference TRBV13 and TRBJ2-6, the full variable domain reads AAGVIQSPRHLIKEKRETATLKCYPIPRHDTVYWYQQGPGQDPQFLISFYEKMQSDKGSIPDRFSAQQFSDYHSELNMSSLELGDSALYFCASSSAFGAGANVLTFGAGSRLTVL.

This clone was counted a single time. The V and J genes are TRBV6-4 and TRBJ2-3; D possibly corresponds to TRBD2 (5 bases). This CDR3 spans 18 amino acids. CDR1 MRHNA and CDR2 SNTAGT come from the germline V gene. V was clipped by 7 bases and J by 0 bases, with 23 bases between them. The CDR3 DNA reads TGTGCCAGCACCCCGCCTCTCCGGGGATCACCTAGCACAGATACGCAGTATTTT. This gives the protein CASTPPLRGSPSTDTQYF.

The chain couples TRBV19 to TRBJ2-7; 11 bases match TRBD2. Looked up from germline, CDR1 is LNHDA and CDR2 is SQIVND (reference sequence). This CDR3 contains 14 residues. Germline trimming cut 4 bases from V and 3 bases from J; bases unmatched to any gene: 2. Written as DNA, the CDR3 is TGTGCCAGTAGTAGACTAGCGGGGCTCTACGAGCAGTACTTC. Translated, it gives CASSRLAGLYEQYF. Looking up the rest from reference TRBV19 and TRBJ2-7 gives the full variable domain: DGGITQSPKYLFRKEGQNVTLSCEQNLNHDAMYWYRQDPGQGLRLIYYSQIVNDFQKGDIAEGYSVSREKKESFPLTVTSAQKNPTAFYLCASSRLAGLYEQYFGPGTRLTVT.

This rearrangement joins TRBV5-1 to TRBJ2-1; 11 bases match TRBD1. The CDR3 covers 15 residues. Germline assignment: CDR1 SGHRS and CDR2 YFSETQ. The junction had 8 bases not matched to a gene; V was cut back by 5 bases and J by 7 bases. The CDR3 region has the DNA TGCGCCAGCAGGCGGGACAGGGGGTCGGGTAATGAGCAGTTCTTC. It yields the protein CASRRDRGSGNEQFF.

The chain is built from TRBV6-5 and TRBJ1-5; no clear D gene. V was shortened by 5 bases and J by 0 bases, with 8 bases between the two germline ends. The CDR3 consists of 14 residues. Germline-derived CDR1 and CDR2 are MNHEY and SVGAGI. The CDR3: CASSPKNSNQPQHF. Here the CDR3 DNA reads TGTGCCAGCAGTCCCAAAAATAGCAATCAGCCCCAGCATTTT.

The rearrangement links TRBV19 to TRBJ2-7; D is uncertain. Looked up from germline, CDR1 is LNHDA and CDR2 is SQIVND (reference sequence). The V end was cut by 5 bases, the J end by 0 bases, with 11 bases between. The CDR3 has 14 amino acids. This CDR3 is CASSLWSGSYEQYF. DNA of the CDR3: TGTGCCAGTAGTCTATGGTCAGGCTCCTACGAGCAGTACTTC. Filled out from reference TRBV19 and TRBJ2-7, the complete variable domain reads DGGITQSPKYLFRKEGQNVTLSCEQNLNHDAMYWYRQDPGQGLRLIYYSQIVNDFQKGDIAEGYSVSREKKESFPLTVTSAQKNPTAFYLCASSLWSGSYEQYFGPGTRLTVT.

The chain combines TRBV19 with TRBJ1-1; 11 positions match TRBD1. CDR3 length equals 15 residues. V lost 6 bases, J lost 3 bases, and 6 bases stayed unmatched. The germline gives CDR1 LNHDA, CDR2 SQIVND (reference sequence). The CDR3 spells CASRTWTGGYTEAFF. Here the CDR3 DNA reads TGTGCCAGTAGAACCTGGACAGGGGGCTACACTGAAGCTTTCTTT.